Below are 16 T cell receptor beta chains sequenced from a single sample in a study of T cell clones after liver transplantation. Only in-frame clones appear in the TCRdb table, and some are missing; sequencing was by immunoSEQ multiplex PCR. The table has 55,000 to 75,000 clones, 70% seen once. The sample was CD4+ T cells from blood, taken at the 15-month timepoint. These TCRs come from a human patient who received a liver transplant. The graft donor may account for some of the T cells.

The CDR3 loop is CATSREGLGETQYF. CDR3 nucleotide sequence: TGTGCCACCAGCAGAGAAGGTTTAGGAGAGACCCAGTACTTC. The rearrangement uses TRBV15 and TRBJ2-5; no clear D. Deletions cut 0 bases from V and 4 bases from J, with 9 bases between. The CDR3 covers 14 residues. Germline V lookup: CDR1 LNHNV, CDR2 YYDKDF (reference sequence).

The sample holds one count of this clone. The chain carries TRBV5-1 and TRBJ1-5, with 7 bases identical to TRBD1. The ends lost 0 bases at V and 6 bases at J; junction bases unmatched: 3. The CDR3 length is 14 residues. CDR1 and CDR2 (germline): SGHRS, YFSETQ. The CDR3 DNA reads as TGCGCCAGCAGCTTGGACAGGGGAGGTCAGCCCCAGCATTTT. Translated, it gives CASSLDRGGQPQHF.

The CDR3 loop reads CASSVYREAMNTEAFF. The CDR3 DNA is TGTGCCAGCAGCGTGTACAGGGAAGCCATGAACACTGAAGCTTTCTTT. The rearrangement uses TRBV5-6 and TRBJ1-1; D possibly corresponds to TRBD1 (6 bases). This CDR3 has 16 residues. Germline values: CDR1 SGHDT, CDR2 YYEEEE. V lost 4 bases and J 0 bases, leaving 16 bases between the germline ends.

In this sample, this clone turned up a few times. The rearrangement links TRBV28 to TRBJ1-1; D is undetermined. This CDR3 contains 17 residues. Trimming pared 5 bases from V and 0 bases from J, leaving 19 bases between. Germline V gene data show CDR1 as MDHEN and CDR2 as SYDVKM. This CDR3 reads CASSLPGSGSLNTEAFF. CDR3 nucleotide sequence: TGTGCCAGCAGTCTCCCCGGATCGGGGTCATTGAACACTGAAGCTTTCTTT.

This clone was seen a few times. The gene calls are TRBV29-1 and TRBJ1-2; possibly TRBD1 for D (6 bases). This CDR3 region has 13 residues. Germline CDR1 reads SQVTM; CDR2 reads ANQGSEA. CDR3 amino acids: CICWQGTSLGYTF. In nucleotides, the CDR3 is TGCATCTGCTGGCAGGGGACGTCTCTTGGCTACACCTTC.

The rearrangement uses TRBV7-6 and TRBJ2-1; weak D call: TRBD2 (6 bases). V was clipped by 2 bases and J by 7 bases, with 15 bases between them. The CDR3 loop spans 15 amino acids. Germline values: CDR1 SGHVS, CDR2 FNYEAQ. CDR3 in DNA: TGTGCCAGCAGCTTAAGTTCTAATGGGGGGAATGAGCAGTTCTTC. Residues: CASSLSSNGGNEQFF.

V gene TRBV9 combines with J gene TRBJ2-3, with TRBD2 matching over 8 bases. The ends lost 4 bases at V and 3 bases at J; junction bases unmatched: 7. The CDR3 runs to 15 residues. From germline, CDR1 is SGDLS and CDR2 YYNGEE. CDR3 region: CASSLTSGPTDTQYF. CDR3 nucleotide sequence: TGTGCCAGCAGCCTTACTAGCGGACCTACAGATACGCAGTATTTT.

The gene calls are TRBV5-1 and TRBJ2-7; no definite D call. CDR3 length: 14 amino acids. CDR1 and CDR2 (germline): SGHRS, YFSETQ. V gave up 4 bases and J gave up 2 bases, with 13 bases separating them. The CDR3 protein is CASSLAIGPYEQYF. The DNA of the CDR3 is TGCGCCAGCAGCCTGGCGATCGGACCCTACGAGCAGTACTTC.

For the CDR3, the DNA is TGCGCCAGCAGTACTAGCGGGAGGTGGAATGAGCAGTTCTTC. This encodes CASSTSGRWNEQFF. V is TRBV10-1 and J is TRBJ2-1, with TRBD2 identical over 12 bases. Germline assignment: CDR1 WNHNN and CDR2 SYGVQD (reference sequence). The CDR3 loop spans 14 amino acids. V lost 5 bases to trimming and J lost 7 bases; unmatched junction nucleotides: 3.

The DNA of the CDR3 is TGCGCCAGCAGCGTGGACAGCGCCGGTGAAAAACTGTTTTTT. Translating gives CASSVDSAGEKLFF. This sequence joins TRBV5-1 and TRBJ1-4, with a tentative D call TRBD1 (6 bases). Germline assignment: CDR1 SGHRS and CDR2 YFSETQ. The V end was cut by 4 bases, the J end by 7 bases, with 14 bases between. The CDR3 is 14 amino acids.

This clone was recorded only once. V usage is TRBV19 and J usage is TRBJ1-2, with TRBD1 matching over 7 bases. There are 13 residues in the CDR3. CDR1 is LNHDA and CDR2 is SQIVND in the germline V gene (reference sequence). Germline trimming cut 7 bases from V and 4 bases from J; bases unmatched to any gene: 6. Written as DNA, the CDR3 is TGTGCCAGTACTCAGGGGGTTTTCTATGGCTACACCTTC. Translated: CASTQGVFYGYTF.

The chain uses TRBV28 and TRBJ1-1; 7 bases are shared with TRBD1. The CDR3 has 15 amino acids. Germline CDR1 MDHEN, CDR2 SYDVKM. J was trimmed by 0 bases and V by 5 bases; bases with no gene match: 6. CDR3 sequence: CASSARQGMNTEAFF. CDR3 nucleotide sequence: TGTGCCAGCAGTGCCCGACAGGGCATGAACACTGAAGCTTTCTTT.

The chain carries TRBV18 and TRBJ2-1; possibly TRBD2 for D (8 bases). V was shortened by 1 base and J by 7 bases, with 20 bases between the two germline ends. Germline lookup yields CDR1 KGHSH and CDR2 LQKENI. The CDR3 has 17 residues. The DNA for the CDR3 is TGTGCCAGCTCACCACGATCTCGGGAGGGGGCTAAGAATGAGCAGTTCTTC. Translation: CASSPRSREGAKNEQFF.

The V and J genes are TRBV9 and TRBJ2-2; D possibly matches TRBD1 or TRBD2 (6 bases each). This CDR3 has 14 amino acids. Germline V gene data show CDR1 as SGDLS and CDR2 as YYNGEE. V lost 0 bases to trimming and J lost 5 bases, with 8 bases between them. CDR3 region: CASSVEGGTGELFF. The CDR3 coding sequence is TGTGCCAGCAGCGTAGAGGGGGGAACCGGGGAGCTGTTTTTT.

This clone occurred a few times. The chain carries TRBV27 and TRBJ1-4; weak D call: TRBD1 (5 bases). V dropped 6 bases and J dropped 11 bases, with 13 bases sitting between them. CDR3 size: 12 residues. The germline gives CDR1 MNHEY, CDR2 SMNVEV (reference sequence). The DNA of the CDR3 is TGTGCCAGCAGCCAGTCAGGGTCCAAACTGTTTTTT. It specifies CASSQSGSKLFF.

The chain recombines TRBV30 with TRBJ1-5, with TRBD1 matching 7 bases. The CDR3 sequence is 17 residues long. Germline V gene data show CDR1 as GTSNPN and CDR2 as SVGIG (reference sequence). J was trimmed by 3 bases and V by 2 bases; bases with no gene match: 13. Written as DNA, the CDR3 is TGTGCCTGGAGTCCTCGGGGACAGCGGCAAGTCAATCAGCCCCAGCATTTT. It translates to CAWSPRGQRQVNQPQHF.